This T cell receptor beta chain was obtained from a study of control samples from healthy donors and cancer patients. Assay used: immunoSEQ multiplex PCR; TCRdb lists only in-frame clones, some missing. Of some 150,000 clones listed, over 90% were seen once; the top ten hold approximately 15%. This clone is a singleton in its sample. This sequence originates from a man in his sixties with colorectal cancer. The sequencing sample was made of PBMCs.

The CDR3 here is CASSELDPRAGELFF. CDR3 sequence (DNA): TGTGCCAGCAGTGAACTGGACCCTCGCGCCGGGGAGCTGTTTTTT. The chain is built from TRBV2 and TRBJ2-2; D not resolved. The CDR3 contains 15 residues. The V end was cut by 2 bases, the J end by 6 bases, with 13 bases between. The germline gives CDR1 SNHLY, CDR2 FYNNEI.